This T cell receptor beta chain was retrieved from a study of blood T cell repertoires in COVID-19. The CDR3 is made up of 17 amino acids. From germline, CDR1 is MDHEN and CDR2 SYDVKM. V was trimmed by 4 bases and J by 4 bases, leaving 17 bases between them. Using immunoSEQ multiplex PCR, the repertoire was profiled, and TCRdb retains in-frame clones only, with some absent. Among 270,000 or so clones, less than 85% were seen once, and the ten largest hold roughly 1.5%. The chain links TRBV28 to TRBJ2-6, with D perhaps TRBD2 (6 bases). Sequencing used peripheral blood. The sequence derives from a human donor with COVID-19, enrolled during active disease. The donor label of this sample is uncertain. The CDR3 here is CASSSGLYGRGANVLTF. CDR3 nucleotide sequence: TGTGCCAGCAGTTCGGGACTTTATGGCCGCGGGGCCAACGTCCTGACTTTC.